This T cell receptor (beta chain) was observed in a study of circulating and synovial CD4+ cells in juvenile arthritis. Some clones are missing from TCRdb's copy, which holds only in-frame ones; the method was immunoSEQ multiplex PCR. The sample has about 34,000 clones; roughly 96% are singletons. Trimming removed 2 bases at V and 3 bases at J, with 7 bases between. Germline-derived CDR1 and CDR2 are SNHLY and FYNNEI. CDR3 length: 13 residues. The sequence came from a human donor with juvenile idiopathic arthritis. The sequenced material came from CD4+ T cells from blood. This chain joins TRBV2 and TRBJ1-1; D is uncertain. The CDR3 nucleotides read TGTGCCAGCAGTGAACTGACTGACACTGAAGCTTTCTTT. It encodes CASSELTDTEAFF.